The 19 T cell receptor beta chains below all came from one sample that was sequenced in a study of radiation and T cells in renal cell carcinoma. Time point meaning: blood 4 weeks post-SBRT, at nephrectomy. This sample's treatment: 15 Gy SBRT to primary tumor, nephrectomy 4 weeks later. The method was immunoSEQ multiplex PCR; TCRdb's version includes in-frame clones alone and lacks a portion of them. The data contain about 150,000 clones, 86% of them seen just once; the ten biggest clones take up around a sixth. Sequencing used blood, obtained from a patient whose treatment included radiotherapy and nephrectomy. The receptors were gathered from a woman aged 45 to 65 with renal cell carcinoma.

The gene calls are TRBV15 and TRBJ2-3; D perhaps matches TRBD1 (6 bases). From germline, CDR1 is LNHNV and CDR2 YYDKDF (reference sequence). Trimming pared 3 bases from V and 1 base from J, leaving 11 bases between. The CDR3 spans 15 residues. The CDR3 nucleotides read TGTGCCACCAGCAGGGCAGGGGCGGGCACAGATACGCAGTATTTT. This encodes CATSRAGAGTDTQYF. The full variable domain, completed using reference TRBV15 and TRBJ2-3, is DAMVIQNPRYQVTQFGKPVTLSCSQTLNHNVMYWYQQKSSQAPKLLFHYYDKDFNNEADTPDNFQSRRPNTSFCFLDIRSPGLGDTAMYLCATSRAGAGTDTQYFGPGTRLTVL.

The table lists this clone with a count of one. V and J are TRBV6-6 and TRBJ2-3, with D possibly being TRBD1 or TRBD2 (5 bases each). With 6 bases removed from V and 4 bases from J, the gap between germline ends came to 14 bases. Germline-derived CDR1 and CDR2 are MNHNY and SVGAGI (reference sequence). This CDR3 spans 14 amino acids. The CDR3 is CASRGDLGADTQYF. Written as DNA, the CDR3 is TGTGCCAGCAGGGGGGATCTGGGGGCAGATACGCAGTATTTT.

V and J are TRBV19 and TRBJ2-5; possibly TRBD1 or TRBD2 for D (5 bases each). This CDR3 is 15 amino acids long. CDR1 and CDR2 (germline): LNHDA, SQIVND (reference sequence). The V end was cut by 9 bases, the J end by 2 bases, with 19 bases between. The CDR3 loop reads CASRNSGTKQETQYF. In DNA form, the CDR3 reads TGTGCCAGCCGTAATTCCGGGACCAAACAAGAGACCCAGTACTTC.

The gene calls are TRBV11-2 and TRBJ1-4, with a tentative D call TRBD1 (5 bases). Trimming took 5 bases from V and 5 from J, leaving 12 bases between them. Germline loops: CDR1 SGHAT, CDR2 FQNNGV. This CDR3 has 14 amino acids. The CDR3 DNA reads as TGTGCCAGCAGCGGGGACCCCTCGAATGAAAAACTGTTTTTT. Protein product: CASSGDPSNEKLFF.

This clone was seen just once. At one end the junction does not follow the germline gene, possibly because of a read error. The gene calls are TRBV10-1 and TRBJ2-3; D may be TRBD1 (5 bases). Germline lookup yields CDR1 WNHNN and CDR2 SYGVQD (reference sequence). This CDR3 comprises 11 residues. The CDR3 loop is CATSGQDTQYF. CDR3 sequence (DNA): TGCGCCACCAGTGGACAAGATACGCAGTATTTT.

This clone occurred once. The rearrangement uses TRBV7-8 and TRBJ1-5; 8 bases line up with TRBD1. With V trimmed by 1 base and J by 8 bases, 13 bases remained unmatched. Germline CDR1 is SGHVS and CDR2 is FQNEAQ. This CDR3 is 17 amino acids long. CDR3 residues: CASSLGGRGPLDEPQHF. The DNA for the CDR3 is TGTGCCAGCAGCTTAGGTGGCAGGGGGCCCCTTGATGAGCCCCAGCATTTT.

This chain joins TRBV5-6 and TRBJ1-2; D not certain. The CDR3 is 13 residues long. CDR1 SGHDT and CDR2 YYEEEE come from the germline V gene. Trimming shortened V by 0 bases and J by 7 bases, and 10 bases separated the two germline ends. The CDR3 is CASSLEAGFGYTF. The CDR3 DNA sequence: TGTGCCAGCAGCTTGGAGGCGGGATTTGGCTACACCTTC.

This rearrangement joins TRBV19 to TRBJ1-1; D unclear. The germline gives CDR1 LNHDA, CDR2 SQIVND (reference sequence). The CDR3 covers 15 residues. The V end was cut by 7 bases, the J end by 1 base, with 16 bases between. CDR3 region: CASTPTWQQNTEAFF. CDR3 nucleotide sequence: TGTGCCAGTACCCCCACCTGGCAGCAGAACACTGAAGCTTTCTTT. Drawing the rest from reference TRBV19 and TRBJ1-1, the complete variable domain is DGGITQSPKYLFRKEGQNVTLSCEQNLNHDAMYWYRQDPGQGLRLIYYSQIVNDFQKGDIAEGYSVSREKKESFPLTVTSAQKNPTAFYLCASTPTWQQNTEAFFGQGTRLTVV.

The rearrangement uses TRBV2 and TRBJ2-7, with a possible D match to TRBD1 (6 bases). There are 14 residues in the CDR3. Germline values: CDR1 SNHLY, CDR2 FYNNEI. Trimming cost V 5 bases and J 3 bases, with 14 bases left between them. CDR3 DNA sequence: TGTGCCAGCAGTCCTTGGACAGTGGTCTACGAGCAGTACTTC. It yields the protein CASSPWTVVYEQYF.

This clone appeared once. CDR3 coding DNA: TGTGCCAGCAGCTTCCTGACTAGCGGGAGTAATGAGCAGTTCTTC. Protein product: CASSFLTSGSNEQFF. This chain joins TRBV7-9 and TRBJ2-1; 12 bases align to TRBD2. J gave up 7 bases and V 3 bases, and 4 bases lay outside the gene matches. The CDR3 is 15 amino acids. The germline CDR1 and CDR2 sequences are SEHNR and FQNEAQ (reference sequence). The variable domain in full, completed from reference TRBV7-9 and TRBJ2-1, reads DTGVSQNPRHKITKRGQNVTFRCDPISEHNRLYWYRQTLGQGPEFLTYFQNEAQLEKSRLLSDRFSAERPKGSFSTLEIQRTEQGDSAMYLCASSFLTSGSNEQFFGPGTRLTVL.

The chain joins TRBV5-1 to TRBJ2-5; weak D call: TRBD2 (6 bases). CDR1 and CDR2 (germline): SGHRS, YFSETQ. V lost 0 bases to trimming and J lost 1 base, with 10 bases between them. This CDR3 spans 15 amino acids. CDR3 sequence (DNA): TGCGCCAGCAGCTTGGTCGGCGGGGTCCAAGAGACCCAGTACTTC. This translates into CASSLVGGVQETQYF.

Only one count was recorded for this clone. The V gene is TRBV30, the J gene TRBJ2-1; 7 bases are shared with TRBD1. There are 13 residues in the CDR3. V was clipped by 5 bases and J by 0 bases; unmatched bases: 1. Germline CDR1 and CDR2: GTSNPN and SVGIG (reference sequence). This CDR3 is CAWDRDSYNEQFF. The CDR3 DNA follows: TGTGCCTGGGACAGGGACTCCTACAATGAGCAGTTCTTC.

V gene TRBV27 combines with J gene TRBJ2-6, with D unclear. Germline V gene sequence: CDR1 MNHEY, CDR2 SMNVEV (reference sequence). This CDR3 region has 14 residues. V was clipped by 4 bases and J by 0 bases, with 4 bases between them. The CDR3 here is CASSSSSGANVLTF. The CDR3, as DNA: TGTGCCAGCAGTTCCAGCTCTGGGGCCAACGTCCTGACTTTC. Drawing the rest from reference TRBV27 and TRBJ2-6, the complete variable domain is EAQVTQNPRYLITVTGKKLTVTCSQNMNHEYMSWYRQDPGLGLRQIYYSMNVEVTDKGDVPEGYKVSRKEKRNFPLILESPSPNQTSLYFCASSSSSGANVLTFGAGSRLTVL.

V and J are TRBV6-1 and TRBJ2-7; 7 bases are shared with TRBD2. V trimming: 8 bases; J trimming: 6 bases; junction bases outside the gene matches: 10. From germline, CDR1 is MNHNS and CDR2 SASEGT. The CDR3 contains 13 residues. In nucleotides, the CDR3 is TGTGCCAGCGGTTGGGGGGGGAGCTCCGAGCAGTACTTC. This translates into CASGWGGSSEQYF.

CDR3 DNA sequence: TGTGCCAGCAGCCAAGGGGTAGCTTGGTCCTACAATGAGCAGTTCTTC. This encodes CASSQGVAWSYNEQFF. The V gene is TRBV4-2, the J gene TRBJ2-1; D ambiguous. The germline CDR1 and CDR2 sequences are LGHNA and YNFKEQ. V lost 1 base and J 1 base, leaving 11 bases between the germline ends. CDR3 size: 16 residues.

V gene TRBV19 combines with J gene TRBJ2-2; a possible D gene is TRBD2 (5 bases). With 3 bases removed from V and 0 bases from J, the gap between germline ends came to 8 bases. This CDR3 contains 15 residues. The germline V gene has CDR1 LNHDA and CDR2 SQIVND (reference sequence). CDR3 protein: CASSISSSNTGELFF. The CDR3, as DNA: TGTGCCAGTAGTATCTCTAGCTCGAACACCGGGGAGCTGTTTTTT.

This rearrangement joins TRBV18 to TRBJ1-4; no firm D call. This CDR3 has 15 amino acids. Germline-derived CDR1 and CDR2 are KGHSH and LQKENI. The V gene lost 6 bases and the J gene lost 5 bases, with 16 bases spanning the gap. The CDR3 sequence is CASSPVVLGNEKLFF. In DNA, the CDR3 is TGTGCCAGCTCGCCCGTCGTTCTGGGGAATGAAAAACTGTTTTTT.

The V gene is TRBV6-6, the J gene TRBJ2-1, with 8 bases that match TRBD2. CDR3 length: 13 amino acids. Germline-derived CDR1 and CDR2 are MNHNY and SVGAGI (reference sequence). The V and J ends lost 5 bases and 9 bases, in that order; junction bases with no gene match: 6. The CDR3 region has the DNA TGTGCCAGCAGTCTAATAGCGGGGCCTGAGCAGTTCTTC. It codes for CASSLIAGPEQFF.

This chain connects TRBV7-3 to TRBJ2-6, with 9 bases identical to TRBD1. Germline loops: CDR1 SGHTA, CDR2 FQGTGA. The CDR3 spans 17 residues. Unmatched junction bases numbered 5, after V lost 3 bases and J lost 2 bases. Written as DNA, the CDR3 is TGTGCCAGCAGCTTCCCGGGACAGGGTACTGGGGCCAACGTCCTGACTTTC. Residues: CASSFPGQGTGANVLTF.